One and the same sample provided the 14 T cell receptor beta chains below, sequenced in a study of cytomegalovirus exposure and HLA in healthy donors. Method: immunoSEQ multiplex PCR; TCRdb's copy keeps in-frame clones and lacks some. The table includes 52,000 or so clones, approximately 89% detected once. The sequencing input was PBMCs. These receptors came from a woman in her late teens or twenties in good health and CMV-seronegative.

The J gene is TRBJ2-7, the V gene TRBV29-1; possible D gene TRBD2, 9 bases. The V gene's germline CDR1 is SQVTM and CDR2 ANQGSEA. The CDR3 sequence is 15 residues long. Trimming cost V 6 bases and J 2 bases, with 20 bases left between them. DNA for the CDR3: TGCAGCGTGGCGGGGGGGACAGGAAATACCTACGAGCAGTACTTC. This encodes CSVAGGTGNTYEQYF.

As for this clone: The junction differs from germline at one of its ends, possibly a read error. The CDR3 protein is CAGRQPYGTQYF. DNA for the CDR3: TGTGCCGGCAGACAGCCGTACGGTACGCAGTATTTT. J is TRBJ2-3 and V is TRBV11-2; TRBD1 might be the D (5 bases). The CDR3 consists of 12 residues. Germline V lookup: CDR1 SGHAT, CDR2 FQNNGV.

This chain uses TRBV2 with TRBJ1-6, with D hard to call. CDR3 length equals 15 residues. V lost 5 bases to trimming and J lost 0 bases, with 8 bases between them. CDR1 SNHLY and CDR2 FYNNEI come from the germline V gene. The CDR3 region has the DNA TGTGCCAGCAGTCCCCGGAGCTCCTATAATTCACCCCTCCACTTT. Translated: CASSPRSSYNSPLHF.

The V and J genes are TRBV2 and TRBJ2-5; the D gene is possibly TRBD2 (6 bases). CDR3 length: 15 residues. CDR1 SNHLY and CDR2 FYNNEI come from the germline V gene. The V and J ends lost 7 bases and 5 bases respectively, with 20 bases between them. The CDR3 nucleotides are TGTGCCAGCATGGGTGCACGGGGGATCGGGGAGACCCAGTACTTC. Protein product: CASMGARGIGETQYF.

This clone was counted only a few times. This chain links TRBV7-9 with TRBJ2-1; 10 nucleotides line up with TRBD1. The germline gives CDR1 SEHNR, CDR2 FQNEAQ (reference sequence). With V trimmed by 5 bases and J by 6 bases, 4 bases remained unmatched. The CDR3 sequence is 14 residues long. The CDR3 region has the DNA TGTGCCAGCAGCGGGACAGGGGCGGGCAATGAGCAGTTCTTC. It translates to CASSGTGAGNEQFF.

The rearrangement links TRBV19 to TRBJ2-7, with a tentative D call TRBD1 (6 bases). Trimming shortened V by 6 bases and J by 0 bases, and 12 bases separated the two germline ends. Germline loops: CDR1 LNHDA, CDR2 SQIVND (reference sequence). The CDR3 covers 14 residues. CDR3 loop: CASSPGTHSYEQYF. The CDR3 nucleotides read TGTGCCAGTAGCCCCGGGACACACTCCTACGAGCAGTACTTC.

Details on this clone: Germline is not matched at one junction end, which may reflect a read error. The chain employs TRBV7-7 and TRBJ2-5; TRBD2 matches 10 bases. Germline loops: CDR1 SSHAT, CDR2 FNYEAQ (reference sequence). The CDR3 contains 15 residues. CDR3 nucleotide sequence: TGTGCTAGCAGCTTAACTAGCGGGGACCAAGAGACCCAGTACTTC. Protein: CASSLTSGDQETQYF.

V usage is TRBV5-1 and J usage is TRBJ2-1; 11 nucleotides align to TRBD2. CDR3 size: 15 residues. Germline CDR1 reads SGHRS; CDR2 reads YFSETQ. Trimming cost V 4 bases and J 7 bases; bases outside gene matches: 7. CDR3 sequence reads: CASSLDIAGGNEQFF. CDR3 sequence (DNA): TGCGCCAGCAGCCTTGACATAGCGGGGGGGAATGAGCAGTTCTTC.

This sequence joins TRBV7-9 and TRBJ1-3, with 7 bases aligning to TRBD1. Germline CDR1 SEHNR, CDR2 FQNEAQ (reference sequence). The length of the CDR3 is 13 residues. V lost 5 bases to trimming and J lost 4 bases; unmatched junction nucleotides: 2. The CDR3 sequence: CASSPGGGNTIYF. CDR3 bases: TGTGCCAGCAGCCCAGGGGGGGGAAACACCATATATTTT.

The rearrangement links TRBV19 to TRBJ2-6; no clear D gene. CDR1 is LNHDA and CDR2 is SQIVND in the germline V gene (reference sequence). V lost 3 bases and J 1 base, leaving 7 bases between the germline ends. The CDR3 consists of 15 residues. In nucleotides, the CDR3 is TGTGCCAGTAGTATCAGAACGTCTGGGGCCAACGTCCTGACTTTC. It specifies CASSIRTSGANVLTF.

This clone came up a few times. V and J are TRBV18 and TRBJ2-1, with TRBD2 matching over 8 bases. The V gene end was trimmed by 4 bases and the J gene end by 9 bases; junction bases not matched to a gene: 11. The V gene's germline CDR1 is KGHSH and CDR2 LQKENI. This CDR3 contains 15 residues. The CDR3 protein is CASSRTSGSGIEQFF. The CDR3 DNA reads as TGTGCCAGCTCACGAACCAGCGGGAGTGGAATTGAGCAGTTCTTC.

The chain has TRBV9 and TRBJ2-5; the match to TRBD2 covers 8 bases. This CDR3 contains 17 residues. Germline loops: CDR1 SGDLS, CDR2 YYNGEE. V dropped 4 bases and J dropped 2; count of bases not matched to a gene: 13. The CDR3 DNA sequence: TGTGCCAGCAGCCCCGAGGGAATAGCGGGGCCTCAAGAGACCCAGTACTTC. Amino acids: CASSPEGIAGPQETQYF.

J is TRBJ2-1 and V is TRBV9; weak D call: TRBD2 (5 bases). This CDR3 comprises 13 residues. Germline CDR1 SGDLS, CDR2 YYNGEE. Trimming stripped 0 bases from V and 10 bases from J, with 11 bases between. This CDR3 is CASSVDARGEQFF. CDR3 sequence (DNA): TGTGCCAGCAGCGTAGACGCACGGGGAGAGCAGTTCTTC.

The rearrangement joins TRBV29-1 to TRBJ1-1, with TRBD1 as a possible D gene (6 bases). CDR3 length: 13 residues. The germline V and J ends were trimmed by 8 bases and 5 bases, with 18 bases remaining between them. Germline-derived CDR1 and CDR2 are SQVTM and ANQGSEA. The CDR3 region is CSTNRGIGTEAFF. The CDR3 nucleotides read TGCAGCACGAATAGGGGGATCGGGACTGAAGCTTTCTTT.